The entry that follows covers one T cell receptor (beta chain) sequence. What it recognizes is unknown. This sample stems from a study of T cells in Graves' hyperthyroidism and ophthalmopathy. Study-wide points: Stable hyperthyroidism and ophthalmopathy were separated using 13 V-J signatures. Before onset, by a median of approximately 5.9 months, the model predicted ophthalmopathy.

Amplification targeted TCR beta CDR3 regions from RNA transcripts. Initially, a first-round RT-PCR of the TCR CDR3 employed the HTBI primer set. TCRdb analysed the multiplex PCR reads with MiXCR anew, one entry per CDR3 protein. This sample has roughly 350,000 distinct CDR3 sequences, with roughly an eighth found just once. CDR1 is LGHDT and CDR2 is YNNKEL in the germline V gene (reference sequence). The trim removed 6 bases at V and 1 base at J, leaving 6 bases unmatched. CDR3 length: 15 residues. The diagnostic basis comprised clinical symptoms, serum thyroxine and TRAb, thyroid ultrasound and orbital computed tomography.

V gene TRBV3-1 combines with J gene TRBJ2-1; TRBD2 aligns across 7 bases. Input material: blood. The TCR comes from a middle-aged woman with Graves' ophthalmopathy. CDR3 sequence (DNA): TGTGCCAGCAGGCAGAGCGGGATTTCCTACAATGAGCAGTTCTTC. Translating gives CASRQSGISYNEQFF.